The clone carrying this T cell receptor beta chain was picked up a small number of times. Its cognate antigen is unknown. The data stem from a study of beta chain features in type 1 diabetes. Study-wide results and limits: Naive, central memory and Treg TCRB repertoires appeared more alike in patients than in healthy donors. Type 1 diabetes patients showed a moderate but significant shortening of TCRB CDR3s in all four CD4+ subsets.

CD4+ naive, central memory, regulatory and stem cell-like memory cells were sorted via CD45RO/CCR7/CD25/CD127/CD95/CD27. Purity above 95% was achieved in all sorted populations. CDR3 length: 16 amino acids. Germline CDR1 and CDR2: SGHDN and FVKESK. With V trimmed by 1 base and J by 4 bases, 7 bases remained unmatched. All of the isolated RNA was reverse transcribed, so expressed TCRB transcripts were sequenced. Sequencing used immunoSEQ multiplex PCR; TCRdb keeps in-frame clones, though not all of them. The sample has a few hundred thousand clones; less than 15% are singletons. The TCR was taken from a woman between 18 and 30 years old in good health. V usage is TRBV14 and J usage is TRBJ2-1, with 7 bases lining up with TRBD2. Sequencing used naive CD4+ T cells from blood. CDR3 protein: CASSQAVLAVYNEQFF. In DNA, the CDR3 is TGTGCCAGCAGCCAAGCGGTTCTAGCGGTTTACAATGAGCAGTTCTTC. The full variable domain, its missing parts supplied by reference TRBV14 and TRBJ2-1, is EAGVTQFPSHSVIEKGQTVTLRCDPISGHDNLYWYRRVMGKEIKFLLHFVKESKQDESGMPNNRFLAERTGGTYSTLKVQPAELEDSGVYFCASSQAVLAVYNEQFFGPGTRLTVL.